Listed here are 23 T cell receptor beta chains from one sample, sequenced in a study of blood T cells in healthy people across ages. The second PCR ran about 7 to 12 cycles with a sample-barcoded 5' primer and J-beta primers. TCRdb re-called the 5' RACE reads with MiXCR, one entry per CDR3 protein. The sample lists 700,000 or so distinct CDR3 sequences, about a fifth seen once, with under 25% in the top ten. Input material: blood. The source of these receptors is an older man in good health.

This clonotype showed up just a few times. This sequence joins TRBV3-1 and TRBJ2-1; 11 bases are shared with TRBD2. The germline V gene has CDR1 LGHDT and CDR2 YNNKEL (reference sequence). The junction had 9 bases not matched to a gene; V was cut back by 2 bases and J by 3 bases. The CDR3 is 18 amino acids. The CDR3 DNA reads TGTGCCAGCAGCCAAAGACTTCCCGGGACTAGCGGCTACAATGAGCAGTTCTTC. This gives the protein CASSQRLPGTSGYNEQFF.

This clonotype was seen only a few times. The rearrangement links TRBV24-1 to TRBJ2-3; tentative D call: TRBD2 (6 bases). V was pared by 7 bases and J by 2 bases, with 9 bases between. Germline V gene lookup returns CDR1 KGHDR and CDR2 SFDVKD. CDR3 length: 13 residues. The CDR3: CATREGTTDTQYF. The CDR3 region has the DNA TGTGCCACCAGGGAGGGGACCACAGATACGCAGTATTTT.

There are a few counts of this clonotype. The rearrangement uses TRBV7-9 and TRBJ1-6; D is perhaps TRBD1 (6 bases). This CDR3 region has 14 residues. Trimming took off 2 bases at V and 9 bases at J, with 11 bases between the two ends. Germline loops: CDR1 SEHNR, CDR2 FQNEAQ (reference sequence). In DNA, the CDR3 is TGTGCCAGCAGCTTAAGGGGGGTCGGTTCACCCCTCCACTTT. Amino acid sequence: CASSLRGVGSPLHF.

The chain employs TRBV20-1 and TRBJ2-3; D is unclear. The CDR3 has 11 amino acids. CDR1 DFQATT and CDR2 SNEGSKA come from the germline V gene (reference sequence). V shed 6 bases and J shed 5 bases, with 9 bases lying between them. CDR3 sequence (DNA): TGCAGTGCCGTGGTGGTAGATACGCAGTATTTT. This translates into CSAVVVDTQYF.

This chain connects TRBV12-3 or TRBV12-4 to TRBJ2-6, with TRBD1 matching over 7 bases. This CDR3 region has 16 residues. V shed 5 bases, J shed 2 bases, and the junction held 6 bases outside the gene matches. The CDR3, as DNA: TGTGCCAGCAGTGTGGACAGGTCACCTGGGGCCAACGTCCTGACTTTC. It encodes CASSVDRSPGANVLTF.

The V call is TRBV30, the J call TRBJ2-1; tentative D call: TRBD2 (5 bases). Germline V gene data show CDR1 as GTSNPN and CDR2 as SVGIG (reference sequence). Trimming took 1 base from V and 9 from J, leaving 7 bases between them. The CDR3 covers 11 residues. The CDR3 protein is CAWSGGVEQFF. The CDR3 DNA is TGTGCCTGGAGTGGGGGAGTTGAGCAGTTCTTC.

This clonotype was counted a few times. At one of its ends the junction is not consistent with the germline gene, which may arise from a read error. The CDR3 DNA follows: TGCGCCAGCAGCTGGGGGACGGACTCCAATGAAGAACTGTTTTTT. Its protein is CASSWGTDSNEELFF. The V and J genes are TRBV5-1 and TRBJ1-4; the D gene is possibly TRBD1 (5 bases). The germline V gene encodes CDR1 SGHRS and CDR2 YFSETQ. The CDR3 has 15 amino acids.

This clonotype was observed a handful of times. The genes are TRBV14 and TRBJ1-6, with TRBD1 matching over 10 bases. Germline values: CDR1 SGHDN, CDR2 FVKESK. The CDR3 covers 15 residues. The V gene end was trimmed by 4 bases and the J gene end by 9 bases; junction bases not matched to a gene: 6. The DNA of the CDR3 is TGTGCCAGCAGCCCCTGGACAGGGGGTGGTTCACCCCTCCACTTT. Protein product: CASSPWTGGGSPLHF.

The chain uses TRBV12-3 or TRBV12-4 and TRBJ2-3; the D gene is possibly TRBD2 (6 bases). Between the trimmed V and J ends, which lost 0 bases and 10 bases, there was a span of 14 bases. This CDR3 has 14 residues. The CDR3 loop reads CASSLATRGGSQYF. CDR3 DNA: TGTGCCAGCAGTTTAGCTACCCGGGGAGGATCGCAGTATTTT.

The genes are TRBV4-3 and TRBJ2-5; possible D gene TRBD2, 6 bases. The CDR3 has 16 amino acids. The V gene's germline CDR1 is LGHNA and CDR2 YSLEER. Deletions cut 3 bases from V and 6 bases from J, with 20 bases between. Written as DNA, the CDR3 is TGCGCCAGCAGCCAGAACGGTGAACTGGGGGGTCAGACCCAGTACTTC. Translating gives CASSQNGELGGQTQYF.

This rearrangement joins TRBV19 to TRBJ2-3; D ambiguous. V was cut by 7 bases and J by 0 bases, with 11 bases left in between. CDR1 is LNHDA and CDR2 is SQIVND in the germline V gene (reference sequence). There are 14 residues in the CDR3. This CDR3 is CASTSPGSTDTQYF. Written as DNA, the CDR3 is TGTGCCAGTACCTCCCCCGGCAGCACAGATACGCAGTATTTT.

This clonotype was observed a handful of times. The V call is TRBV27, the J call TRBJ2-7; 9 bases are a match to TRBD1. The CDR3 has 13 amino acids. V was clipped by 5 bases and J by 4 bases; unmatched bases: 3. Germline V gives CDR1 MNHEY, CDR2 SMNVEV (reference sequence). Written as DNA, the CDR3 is TGTGCCAGCAGTGACAGGGGGATTTACGAGCAGTACGTC. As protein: CASSDRGIYEQYV.

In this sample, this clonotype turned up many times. The CDR3 reads CSARYRGDEQFF. The CDR3 DNA follows: TGCAGTGCTAGATATCGGGGGGATGAGCAGTTCTTC. This rearrangement joins TRBV20-1 to TRBJ2-1, with 7 bases aligning to TRBD2. V lost 2 bases, J lost 8 bases, and 3 bases stayed unmatched. In germline, CDR1 is DFQATT, CDR2 SNEGSKA (reference sequence). The CDR3 has 12 amino acids.

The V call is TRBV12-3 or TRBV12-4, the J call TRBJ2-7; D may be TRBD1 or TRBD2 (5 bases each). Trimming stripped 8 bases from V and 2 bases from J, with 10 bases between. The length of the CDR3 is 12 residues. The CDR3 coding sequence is TGTGCCAGCTCTGTGGGGGCCTACGAGCAGTACTTC. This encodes CASSVGAYEQYF.

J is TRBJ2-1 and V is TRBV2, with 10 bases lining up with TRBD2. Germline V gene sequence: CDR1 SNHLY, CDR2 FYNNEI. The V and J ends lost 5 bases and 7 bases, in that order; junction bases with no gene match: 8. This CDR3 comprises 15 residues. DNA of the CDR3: TGTGCCAGCAGTTGGCAGGGACTAGCGCCTAATGAGCAGTTCTTC. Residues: CASSWQGLAPNEQFF.

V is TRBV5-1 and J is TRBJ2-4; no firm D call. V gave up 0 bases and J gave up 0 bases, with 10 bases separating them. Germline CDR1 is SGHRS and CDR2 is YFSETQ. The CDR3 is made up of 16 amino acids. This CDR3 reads CASSLDPDLAKNIQYF. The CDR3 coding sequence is TGCGCCAGCAGCTTGGACCCAGACCTAGCCAAAAACATTCAGTACTTC.

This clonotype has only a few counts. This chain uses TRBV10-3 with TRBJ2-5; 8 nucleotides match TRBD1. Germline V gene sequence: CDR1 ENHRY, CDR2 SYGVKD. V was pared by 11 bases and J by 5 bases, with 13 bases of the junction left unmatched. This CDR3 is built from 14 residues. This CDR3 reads CASSVGQAGETQYF. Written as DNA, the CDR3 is TGTGCCTCCTCCGTGGGACAGGCTGGGGAGACCCAGTACTTC.

Here the CDR3 DNA reads TGTGCCAGCAACTTAGCGGGGGATGACGATGAGCAGTTCTTC. The encoded protein is CASNLAGDDDEQFF. The chain couples TRBV6-1 to TRBJ2-7; 9 nucleotides line up with TRBD2. TRBJ2-1 matches the DNA end more closely, so the J call is doubtful. The CDR3 runs to 14 residues. Germline V gene lookup returns CDR1 MNHNS and CDR2 SASEGT.

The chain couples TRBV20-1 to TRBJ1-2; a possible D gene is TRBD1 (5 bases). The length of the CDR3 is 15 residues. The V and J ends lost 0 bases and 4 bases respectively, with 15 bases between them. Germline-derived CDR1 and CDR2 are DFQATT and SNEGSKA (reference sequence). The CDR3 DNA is TGCAGTGCTAGAGATCGCGACAGATACACCTATGGCTACACCTTC. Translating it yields CSARDRDRYTYGYTF.

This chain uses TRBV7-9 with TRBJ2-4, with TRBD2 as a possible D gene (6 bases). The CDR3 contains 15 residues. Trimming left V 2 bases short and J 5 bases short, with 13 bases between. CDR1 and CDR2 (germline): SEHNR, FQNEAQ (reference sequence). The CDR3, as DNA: TGTGCCAGCAGCTTAACCCGGGACTCGGAAAACATTCAGTACTTC. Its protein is CASSLTRDSENIQYF. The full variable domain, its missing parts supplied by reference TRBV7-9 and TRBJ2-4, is DTGVSQNPRHKITKRGQNVTFRCDPISEHNRLYWYRQTLGQGPEFLTYFQNEAQLEKSRLLSDRFSAERPKGSFSTLEIQRTEQGDSAMYLCASSLTRDSENIQYFGAGTRLSVL.

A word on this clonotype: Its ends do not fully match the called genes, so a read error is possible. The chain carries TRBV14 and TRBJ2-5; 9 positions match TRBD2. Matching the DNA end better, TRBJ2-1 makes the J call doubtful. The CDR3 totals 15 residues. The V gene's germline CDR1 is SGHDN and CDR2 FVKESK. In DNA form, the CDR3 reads TGTACCAGCAGCCAAGCGGGACTAGCTTTCAATGAGCAGTTCTTC. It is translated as CTSSQAGLAFNEQFF.

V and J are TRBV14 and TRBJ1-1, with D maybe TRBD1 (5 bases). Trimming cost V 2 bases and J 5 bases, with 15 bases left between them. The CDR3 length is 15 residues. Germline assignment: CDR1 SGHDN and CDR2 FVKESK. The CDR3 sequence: CASSQFQAGKTEAFF. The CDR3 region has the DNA TGTGCCAGCAGCCAATTTCAAGCAGGGAAGACTGAAGCTTTCTTT.

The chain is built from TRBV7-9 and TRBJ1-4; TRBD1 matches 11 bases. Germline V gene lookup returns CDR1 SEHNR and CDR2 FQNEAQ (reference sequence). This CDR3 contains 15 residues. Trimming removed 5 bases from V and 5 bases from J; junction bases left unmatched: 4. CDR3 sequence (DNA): TGTGCCAGCAGCCCGGACAGGGGGCAGAATGAAAAACTGTTTTTT. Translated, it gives CASSPDRGQNEKLFF.